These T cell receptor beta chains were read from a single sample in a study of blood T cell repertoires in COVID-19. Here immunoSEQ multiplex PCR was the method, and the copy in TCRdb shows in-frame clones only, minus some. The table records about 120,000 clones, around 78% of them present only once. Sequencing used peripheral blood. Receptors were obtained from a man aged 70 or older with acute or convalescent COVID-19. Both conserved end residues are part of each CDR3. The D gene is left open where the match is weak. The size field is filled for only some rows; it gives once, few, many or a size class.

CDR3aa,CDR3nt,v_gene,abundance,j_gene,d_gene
CASSETGSNSPLHF,TGTGCCAGCAGCGAGACAGGCAGTAATTCACCCCTCCACTTT,TRBV9,-,TRBJ1-6,-
CASSPQGNEPQHF,TGCGCCAGCAGCCCTCAGGGGAATGAGCCCCAGCATTTT,TRBV5-1,few,TRBJ1-5,-
CASSQDRNRDRTYEQYF,TGCGCCAGCAGCCAAGACCGCAACCGGGACAGGACCTACGAGCAGTACTTC,TRBV4-1,-,TRBJ2-7,TRBD1
CASSTGTGTYEQYF,TGTGCCAGCAGCACCGGGACAGGGACCTACGAGCAGTACTTC,TRBV6-5,-,TRBJ2-7,TRBD1
CASSVAPGGGRVPTGELFF,TGTGCCAGCAGCGTAGCTCCCGGGGGGGGGAGAGTCCCCACCGGGGAGCTGTTTTTT,TRBV9,once,TRBJ2-2,TRBD2
CASSPGGQGYNSPLHF,TGTGCCAGCAGCCCTGGGGGTCAGGGGTATAATTCACCCCTCCACTTT,TRBV9,few,TRBJ1-6,-
CASSRGGLLYGYTF,TGTGCCAGTAGTCGGGGGGGGTTGCTCTATGGCTACACCTTC,TRBV19,once,TRBJ1-2,-
CASSQDGTANYGYTF,TGTGCCAGCAGCCAAGATGGGACAGCTAACTATGGCTACACCTTC,TRBV14,-,TRBJ1-2,TRBD1
CASSSPGQGKGYTF,TGTGCCAGCAGCAGCCCGGGACAGGGGAAGGGCTACACCTTC,TRBV11-2,-,TRBJ1-2,TRBD1
CASSERTGVGNQPQHF,TGTGCCAGCAGTGAACGGACAGGGGTTGGTAATCAGCCCCAGCATTTT,TRBV6-1,-,TRBJ1-5,TRBD1
CSVTVTTDTQYF,TGCAGCGTGACAGTTACCACAGATACGCAGTATTTT,TRBV29-1,once,TRBJ2-3,-
CAWSVPRQGLEPNTEAFF,TGTGCCTGGAGTGTACCCAGGCAGGGCCTTGAACCGAACACTGAAGCTTTCTTT,TRBV30,-,TRBJ1-1,-
CAISERGVWSNQPQHF,TGTGCCATCAGTGAGCGGGGGGTGTGGAGCAATCAGCCCCAGCATTTT,TRBV10-3,-,TRBJ1-5,-
CASSYRGGNGYTF,TGTGCCAGCAGCTATAGGGGAGGGAATGGCTACACCTTC,TRBV5-8,-,TRBJ1-2,-
CASSGWTASSNQPQHF,TGTGCCAGCAGTGGCTGGACAGCTTCTAGCAATCAGCCCCAGCATTTT,TRBV2,-,TRBJ1-5,-
CASSLAQLAGVYEQYF,TGTGCCAGCAGCTTAGCGCAATTAGCGGGGGTCTACGAGCAGTACTTC,TRBV7-2,few,TRBJ2-7,TRBD2